The rows below give T cell receptor beta chains drawn from one sample of a study of T-cell reconstitution after alpha-beta-depleted transplantation in children. One entry per CDR3 protein results from TCRdb running MiXCR on the PCR reads. The table includes around 400,000 distinct CDR3 sequences, 9.5% to 13% detected once. Sample: PBMCs from the stem cell graft donor, taken from the stem cell graft. The receptors were sampled from a human donor who donated a stem cell graft to a child with acute myeloid leukemia. Each CDR3 is given with its conserved first and last residue. The order of the fields is CDR3 length, V gene, J gene, clone size, D gene, CDR3 protein, CDR3 DNA. The D gene is left open where the match is weak. Rows may omit the clone size; those that give it use once, few, many or a size class.

14	TRBV12-5	TRBJ2-7	few	NA	CASSSPGARYEQYF	TGTGCTAGTTCCTCCCCCGGGGCTCGGTACGAGCAGTACTTC
15	TRBV7-2	TRBJ1-1	NA	NA	CASSLVFGGHTEAFF	TGTGCCAGCAGCTTAGTATTCGGGGGGCACACTGAAGCTTTCTTT
14	TRBV29-1	TRBJ2-3	many	TRBD1	CSGSGTGGTDTQYF	TGCAGCGGTTCCGGGACAGGAGGCACAGATACGCAGTATTTT
11	TRBV20-1	TRBJ2-5	few	NA	CSAVHQETQYF	TGCAGTGCTGTACATCAAGAGACCCAGTACTTC
21	TRBV12-3/TRBV12-4	TRBJ2-3	many	NA	CASSLGLPGTGTPFSTDTQYF	TGTGCCAGCAGTTTGGGCCTTCCTGGAACCGGGACACCCTTTAGCACAGATACGCAGTATTTT
21	TRBV11-2	TRBJ2-6	NA	NA	CASSLPRGGHQEFSGANVLTF	TGTGCCAGCAGCCTTCCCCGGGGCGGTCACCAGGAATTTTCTGGGGCCAACGTCCTGACTTTC
18	TRBV3-1	TRBJ1-6	few	NA	CASSQEIGGLGANSPLHF	TGTGCCAGCAGCCAAGAAATCGGTGGGTTAGGAGCTAATTCACCCCTCCACTTT
15	TRBV6-1	TRBJ2-2	NA	NA	CASSPTVGDTGELFF	TGTGCCAGCAGCCCAACTGTGGGCGACACCGGGGAGCTGTTTTTT
17	TRBV24-1	TRBJ2-1	NA	NA	CATSDPRAGAGYNEQFF	TGTGCCACCAGTGATCCGAGAGCAGGGGCTGGGTACAATGAGCAGTTCTTC
16	TRBV24-1	TRBJ2-3	few	NA	CATSDRSGPDTDTQYF	TGTGCCACCAGTGATCGAAGCGGTCCGGACACAGATACGCAGTATTTT
11	TRBV9	TRBJ2-1	few	NA	CASSVETEQFF	TGTGCCAGCAGCGTAGAAACCGAGCAGTTCTTC
13	TRBV20-1	TRBJ1-2	NA	NA	CSARISGRGGYTF	TGCAGTGCTAGAATATCTGGGAGAGGCGGCTACACCTTC
13	TRBV6-2/TRBV6-3	TRBJ2-5	few	TRBD2	CASSTSGSETQYF	TGTGCCAGCAGTACTAGCGGGAGTGAGACCCAGTACTTC
17	TRBV11-2	TRBJ1-1	NA	NA	CASSLDRGYGFRAEAFF	TGTGCCAGCAGCTTAGATCGGGGGTACGGCTTTCGGGCTGAAGCTTTCTTT
16	TRBV6-1	TRBJ2-1	many	TRBD2	CASSDLAGGPHNEQFF	TGTGCCAGCAGTGACCTAGCGGGGGGGCCCCATAATGAGCAGTTCTTC
15	TRBV5-1	TRBJ1-1	NA	TRBD1	CASSTGQGSDTEAFF	TGCGCCAGCAGCACGGGACAGGGATCGGACACTGAAGCTTTCTTT